The text below deals with one T cell receptor (beta chain). Its specificity is unknown. This sample stems from a study of chemoradiotherapy in HPV16-positive cancers. Study context: Candidate HPV-specific clones and shared TCR motifs came from a couple of HPV16-positive patients.

Overall study findings and caveats: The functional HPV-specific definition rests on just two HPV16-positive patients. Candidate HPV-specific clones and E7-related TCR motifs grew in tumor during treatment.

Sequenced by immunoSEQ multiplex PCR; TCRdb stores in-frame clones only, minus some. Of around 33,000 clones listed, about nine tenths were seen once; the top ten hold 4.8%. Repeated repertoire sampling spanned the course of chemoradiotherapy. V gave up 2 bases and J gave up 9 bases, with 9 bases separating them. The germline V gene has CDR1 SGHTS and CDR2 YDEGEE. The CDR3 covers 13 residues. Specimen: blood, collected from a patient who underwent chemoradiotherapy. This clonotype originated in a human donor with HPV-associated anogenital cancer. The V and J genes are TRBV5-8 and TRBJ1-6, with a possible D match to TRBD1 (5 bases). CDR3 in DNA: TGTGCCAGCAGCTTCCCTGGGGGTTCACCCCTCCACTTT. Translation gives CASSFPGGSPLHF.